Shown below are 18 T cell receptor beta chains from a single sample sequenced in a study of T cells after yellow fever vaccination. TCRdb reanalysed the 5' RACE reads using MiXCR and keeps one entry per CDR3 protein. The sample has 500,000 to 700,000 distinct CDR3 sequences, 15% to 20% seen once. The material was PBMCs, obtained 15 days after the yellow fever booster vaccination. These receptors all come from a man aged 25 to 45 who received the YFV17D yellow fever vaccine.

This chain links TRBV5-1 with TRBJ2-3, with 7 nucleotides matching TRBD1. Germline values: CDR1 SGHRS, CDR2 YFSETQ. The CDR3 has 14 amino acids. The ends lost 4 bases at V and 4 bases at J; junction bases unmatched: 6. The CDR3 DNA reads as TGCGCCAGCAGCCGGGCACAGGGGCCAGATACGCAGTATTTT. Its translation is CASSRAQGPDTQYF.

There are many counts of this clonotype. V and J are TRBV11-2 and TRBJ2-1; no definite D call. V lost 3 bases, J lost 8 bases, and 17 bases lay in between. Germline V lookup: CDR1 SGHAT, CDR2 FQNNGV. This CDR3 contains 15 residues. This CDR3 reads CASSLALAFNDEQFF. Written as DNA, the CDR3 is TGTGCCAGCAGCTTGGCTTTGGCCTTTAATGATGAGCAGTTCTTC.

This clonotype has a handful of counts. The J gene is TRBJ2-2, the V gene TRBV20-1; TRBD2 aligns across 9 bases. The CDR3 length is 19 residues. J gave up 3 bases and V 1 base, and 15 bases lay outside the gene matches. CDR1 DFQATT and CDR2 SNEGSKA come from the germline V gene (reference sequence). The CDR3 DNA reads TGCAGTGCTAGAGTTGATCTAGCGGGAAGCGATGGTCACACCGGGGAGCTGTTTTTT. Protein: CSARVDLAGSDGHTGELFF.

This clonotype was seen only a few times. This sequence joins TRBV20-1 and TRBJ2-2; 11 nucleotides match TRBD2. J lost 5 bases, V lost 6 bases, and 5 bases had no gene match. CDR1 is DFQATT and CDR2 is SNEGSKA in the germline V gene (reference sequence). The CDR3 has 14 residues. CDR3 loop: CSANPSGRTGELFF. In DNA, the CDR3 is TGCAGTGCCAACCCTAGCGGGAGGACCGGGGAGCTGTTTTTT.

The chain joins TRBV6-5 to TRBJ1-2; weak D call: TRBD1 (5 bases). The germline V and J ends were trimmed by 1 base and 2 bases, with 8 bases remaining between them. The CDR3 has 14 residues. Germline V gene sequence: CDR1 MNHEY, CDR2 SVGAGI. CDR3 sequence reads: CASSYLDTNYGYTF. The CDR3 DNA reads as TGTGCCAGCAGTTACTTGGACACAAACTATGGCTACACCTTC.

This clonotype was counted at least ten times. This chain uses TRBV20-1 with TRBJ2-7, with TRBD2 matching 11 bases. CDR1 and CDR2 from the germline V gene are DFQATT and SNEGSKA (reference sequence). The J segment lost 4 bases and the V segment lost 3 bases, leaving 11 bases of the junction unmatched. This CDR3 is 16 amino acids long. The chain's CDR3 is CSARGTGTSGDYEQYF. The CDR3 bases are TGCAGTGCTAGGGGGACCGGGACTAGCGGAGATTACGAGCAGTACTTC.

This clonotype was seen more than once but under ten times. J is TRBJ2-1 and V is TRBV20-1; 14 bases map to TRBD2. V lost 5 bases and J lost 2; bases outside the gene matches: 5. Germline CDR1 is DFQATT and CDR2 is SNEGSKA (reference sequence). This CDR3 contains 16 residues. The CDR3 bases are TGCAGTGCTTGGGGACTAGCGGGAGATACCTACAATGAGCAGTTCTTC. Translated, it gives CSAWGLAGDTYNEQFF.

Here the CDR3 reads CSARGQNSYEQYF. The CDR3 DNA follows: TGCAGCGCGCGCGGGCAGAACTCCTACGAGCAGTACTTC. This sequence joins TRBV29-1 and TRBJ2-7, with D perhaps TRBD2 (5 bases). Germline assignment: CDR1 SQVTM and CDR2 ANQGSEA. The CDR3 contains 13 residues. V lost 7 bases and J lost 0, with 13 bases in between.

The chain uses TRBV5-1 and TRBJ2-5; D perhaps matches TRBD2 (6 bases). Germline V lookup: CDR1 SGHRS, CDR2 YFSETQ. Trimming removed 0 bases from V and 0 bases from J, with 9 bases in between. The CDR3 covers 15 residues. The CDR3 nucleotides are TGCGCCAGCAGCTTGGCCCGGGAGCACCAAGAGACCCAGTACTTC. Its protein product is CASSLAREHQETQYF.

V usage is TRBV10-3 and J usage is TRBJ2-1; 14 bases fit TRBD2. Germline CDR1 and CDR2: ENHRY and SYGVKD. This CDR3 has 16 amino acids. The V segment lost 3 bases and the J segment 6 bases; nucleotides outside the gene matches: 4. CDR3 coding DNA: TGTGCCATCAGTGACCTGACTAGCGGGAGGGCCAATGAGCAGTTCTTC. The encoded protein is CAISDLTSGRANEQFF.

V usage is TRBV2 and J usage is TRBJ2-1; 7 nucleotides align to TRBD1. From germline, CDR1 is SNHLY and CDR2 FYNNEI. After removal of 4 bases from V and 0 bases from J, the junction contained 9 bases not matched to a gene. This CDR3 contains 17 residues. CDR3: CASSGRTGKSSYNEQFF. CDR3 coding DNA: TGTGCCAGCAGTGGTAGGACAGGTAAAAGCTCCTACAATGAGCAGTTCTTC.

This clonotype was seen a few times. This chain joins TRBV10-3 and TRBJ2-1; 7 bases match TRBD2. Germline values: CDR1 ENHRY, CDR2 SYGVKD. The V segment lost 7 bases and the J segment 0 bases; nucleotides outside the gene matches: 3. The CDR3 covers 14 residues. The CDR3 region has the DNA TGTGCCATCAAAGGCGGGAGCTCCTACAATGAGCAGTTCTTC. Encoded protein: CAIKGGSSYNEQFF.

The gene calls are TRBV29-1 and TRBJ2-5; possibly TRBD2 for D (5 bases). The germline CDR1 and CDR2 sequences are SQVTM and ANQGSEA. V lost 6 bases and J lost 5, with 13 bases in between. The CDR3 has 12 residues. CDR3: CSVQLVGETQYF. The CDR3 bases are TGCAGCGTCCAACTAGTTGGGGAGACCCAGTACTTC.

This clonotype has only a few counts. J is TRBJ2-7 and V is TRBV27, with 8 bases matching TRBD2. V gave up 6 bases and J gave up 1 base; unmatched junction bases: 2. This CDR3 spans 13 amino acids. Per the germline V gene, CDR1 is MNHEY and CDR2 is SMNVEV (reference sequence). The CDR3 nucleotides read TGTGCCAGCAGGACTAGCGCATCCTACGAGCAGTACTTC. Amino acids: CASRTSASYEQYF.

CDR3 loop: CASSLFWTTYNEQFF. The CDR3 region has the DNA TGTGCCAGCAGCCTATTCTGGACAACGTACAATGAGCAGTTCTTC. The chain employs TRBV13 and TRBJ2-1, with a weak D call TRBD1 (5 bases). The CDR3 is 15 amino acids. Looked up from germline, CDR1 is PRHDT and CDR2 is FYEKMQ (reference sequence). V shed 5 bases and J shed 4 bases, with 15 bases lying between them.

The rearrangement joins TRBV28 to TRBJ1-1, with D uncertain. This CDR3 is 13 amino acids long. The V end was cut by 7 bases, the J end by 5 bases, with 14 bases between. Germline assignment: CDR1 MDHEN and CDR2 SYDVKM. CDR3 amino acids: CASIPPPGTEAFF. The CDR3 coding sequence is TGTGCCAGCATACCACCCCCGGGGACTGAAGCTTTCTTT.

The V call is TRBV5-1, the J call TRBJ1-6, with D unclear. The germline V gene encodes CDR1 SGHRS and CDR2 YFSETQ. V was shortened by 4 bases and J by 12 bases, with 35 bases between the two germline ends. This CDR3 is 20 amino acids long. In DNA, the CDR3 is TGCGCCAGCAGCCGAACCGGGTCCTTCGCAACTGGATCCGGATTGGGACCCCTCCACTTT. Its translation is CASSRTGSFATGSGLGPLHF.

V and J are TRBV20-1 and TRBJ2-1, with 9 nucleotides matching TRBD1. The CDR3 sequence is 14 residues long. The germline V gene encodes CDR1 DFQATT and CDR2 SNEGSKA (reference sequence). J was trimmed by 1 base and V by 3 bases; bases with no gene match: 1. This CDR3 reads CSARDRGSYNEQFF. The CDR3 bases are TGCAGTGCTAGGGACAGGGGTTCCTACAATGAGCAGTTCTTC.